The clone carrying this T cell receptor (beta chain) was seen many times. Genomic DNA templated the TCR beta VDJ and CDR3 profiling. TCRdb itself ran the reads through MiXCR, one entry per CDR3 protein. The sample includes 150,000 to 200,000 distinct CDR3 sequences, 35% to 55% of them seen just once. Trimming stripped 11 bases from V and 3 bases from J, with 22 bases between. The CDR3 consists of 15 residues. Germline assignment: CDR1 ENHRY and CDR2 SYGVKD. This entry is derived from a study of CD8+CD57+ T cells in acquired aplastic anemia. The clonotype comes from a human donor in good health. Sequences were obtained from sorted CD4+, CD8+, or CD8+CD57+ T cells (not recorded which) from PBMCs. The V gene is TRBV10-3, the J gene TRBJ1-1; D remains ambiguous. The CDR3 protein is CAPARWVLGYTEAFF. DNA of the CDR3: TGTGCCCCCGCCAGATGGGTCTTAGGGTACACTGAAGCTTTCTTT.